This is a list of T cell receptor beta chains from one sample in a study of CD8 T cells in ankylosing spondylitis. From the 5' RACE reads, TCRdb called clonotypes with MiXCR, one entry per CDR3 protein. The table records 150,000 to 200,000 distinct CDR3 sequences, approximately 10% of them present only once. The sequencing input was blood, either unsorted or a sorted T cell fraction (not recorded which). The receptor set was obtained from a male donor with ankylosing spondylitis or in good health (not recorded which). Each CDR3 is given with its conserved first and last residue. D genes are given only for firm matches. Clone sizes are given selectively: once, few, many, or a class where the clone is expanded.

D gene | clone size | J gene | V gene | CDR3 DNA | CDR3 protein
TRBD2 | . | TRBJ2-3 | TRBV12-3/TRBV12-4 | TGTGCCAGCACCGTTAGCGGGAGTAGCACAGATACGCAGTATTTT | CASTVSGSSTDTQYF
. | many | TRBJ1-3 | TRBV10-3 | TGTGCCATCAACGCGGGCTCTGGAAACACCATATATTTT | CAINAGSGNTIYF
. | many | TRBJ2-7 | TRBV5-5 | TGTGCCAGCAGCCCCGGGAGCTGGCGGAGCTCCTACGAGCAGTACTTC | CASSPGSWRSSYEQYF
TRBD2 | few | TRBJ2-3 | TRBV20-1 | TGCAGTGCTAGAGGACTAGCGGGGGTGGGCACAGATACGCAGTATTTT | CSARGLAGVGTDTQYF
TRBD2 | many | TRBJ2-1 | TRBV20-1 | TGCAGTGCTAGAGATTATAGCGGGGGGGCCAGATACAATGAGCAGTTCTTC | CSARDYSGGARYNEQFF
. | many | TRBJ2-7 | TRBV7-9 | TGTGCCAGCAGCTTTTCTAGCTCCTACGAGCAGTACTTC | CASSFSSSYEQYF
. | many | TRBJ1-1 | TRBV12-3/TRBV12-4 | TGTGCCAGCAGTTTTGGAGAATGGACTGAAGCTTTCTTT | CASSFGEWTEAFF
. | many | TRBJ2-3 | TRBV3-1 | TGTGCCAGCGGCCCAGGGAGTACAGATACGCAGTATTTT | CASGPGSTDTQYF
. | many | TRBJ2-1 | TRBV11-2 | TGTGCCAGCAGCTTACCGACAGCTTACAATGAGCAGTTCTTC | CASSLPTAYNEQFF
TRBD2 | few | TRBJ2-3 | TRBV6-5 | TGTGCCAGCAGTTCGGGTGTCCTAGCGGGGGTCCAGACAGATACGCAGTATTTT | CASSSGVLAGVQTDTQYF
. | many | TRBJ1-1 | TRBV6-5 | TGTGCCAGCAGTTACGACAGCGCAACTGAAGCTTTCTTT | CASSYDSATEAFF
TRBD1 | few | TRBJ1-5 | TRBV5-8 | TGTGCCAGCAGCTATGAGGACAGGGCAGATCAGCCCCAGCATTTT | CASSYEDRADQPQHF
TRBD1 | many | TRBJ2-7 | TRBV12-3/TRBV12-4 | TGTGCCAGCACCCTTAGACAGGGGGCCCACGAGCAGTACTTC | CASTLRQGAHEQYF
. | many | TRBJ2-3 | TRBV6-5 | TGTGCCAGCAGTTACGCGGGTCTTGGGACAGATACGCAGTATTTT | CASSYAGLGTDTQYF
TRBD2 | many | TRBJ2-1 | TRBV5-1 | TGCGCCAGCAGCTTGGGTGGGACTAGCGGGAGAAATGAGCAGTTCTTC | CASSLGGTSGRNEQFF
. | few | TRBJ2-2 | TRBV11-2 | TGTGCCAGCAGCTGGGACACTAACACCGGGGAGCTGTTTTTT | CASSWDTNTGELFF
. | few | TRBJ1-2 | TRBV19 | TGTGCCACCCGTTCCCTTTATGGCTACACCTTC | CATRSLYGYTF
. | many | TRBJ1-6 | TRBV6-6 | TGTGCCACCAAGTTCTCCTATAATTCACCCCTCCACTTT | CATKFSYNSPLHF
. | many | TRBJ1-1 | TRBV20-1 | TGCAGTGCCGTACAGGGTTGGGACACTGAAGCTTTCTTT | CSAVQGWDTEAFF
. | many | TRBJ2-5 | TRBV18 | TGTGCCAGCTCCCTCGGGCTGGTCCAAGAGACCCAGTACTTC | CASSLGLVQETQYF
TRBD2 | many | TRBJ2-1 | TRBV29-1 | TGCAGCGTTGTTAGCGGGGGGCCCAATGAGCAGTTCTTC | CSVVSGGPNEQFF
. | many | TRBJ2-1 | TRBV11-2 | TGTGCCAGCAGCTTCGCCGACAGTTCTAATGAGCAGTTCTTC | CASSFADSSNEQFF
. | many | TRBJ2-5 | TRBV5-1 | TGCGCCAGCAGCTTGAGGCAGCCAAATAAAGAGACCCAGTACTTC | CASSLRQPNKETQYF
. | . | TRBJ2-7 | TRBV7-9 | TGTGCCAGCAGCCCCCCACGGACAGATGGGTCCTACGAGCAGTACTTC | CASSPPRTDGSYEQYF
. | many | TRBJ2-1 | TRBV12-3/TRBV12-4 | TGTGCCAGCGGTTATCGGGCTAGCGTGTACAATGAGCAGTTCTTC | CASGYRASVYNEQFF
TRBD2 | . | TRBJ2-7 | TRBV7-6 | TGTGCCAGCAGCTTAGTCGGCGGGAGAAGGAACGAGCAGTACTTC | CASSLVGGRRNEQYF
. | many | TRBJ1-1 | TRBV5-5 | TGTGCCAGCAGCTTGGTGGCGGGTCTCGAGACTTTCTTT | CASSLVAGLETFF
. | many | TRBJ2-1 | TRBV10-3 | TGTGCCATCAGTGAAAAAGGTCAGGGGACTAACAATGAGCAGTTCTTC | CAISEKGQGTNNEQFF
. | few | TRBJ1-3 | TRBV9 | TGTGCCAGCAGCAGGGACACTGGCTCTGGAAACACCATATATTTT | CASSRDTGSGNTIYF
. | many | TRBJ1-3 | TRBV6-1 | TGTGCCAGCAGGGATTATTTAGGTTCTGGAAACACCATATATTTT | CASRDYLGSGNTIYF
. | many | TRBJ2-3 | TRBV13 | TGTGCCAGCAGCAAGTTTGGCACAGATACGCAGTATTTT | CASSKFGTDTQYF
. | many | TRBJ2-7 | TRBV4-3 | TGCGCCAGCAGCCAGGAGGGGGGGGCCTACGAGCAGTACTTC | CASSQEGGAYEQYF
TRBD2 | many | TRBJ2-3 | TRBV29-1 | TGCAGCGGTAGGACGGGAGGTGGAACAGATACGCAGTATTTT | CSGRTGGGTDTQYF
. | many | TRBJ2-5 | TRBV6-2/TRBV6-3 | TGTGCCAGCAGACAAGGACAACCCTGGTGGCCCCAGTACTTC | CASRQGQPWWPQYF
. | . | TRBJ2-7 | TRBV20-1 | TGCAGTGCTAGAGATAGGTCCCCCTACGAGCAGTACTTC | CSARDRSPYEQYF
. | many | TRBJ2-1 | TRBV29-1 | TGCAGCGCGGAACGGGACAACCTAGAGTACAATGAGCAGTTCTTC | CSAERDNLEYNEQFF
. | few | TRBJ1-1 | TRBV18 | TGTGCCAGCTCACCAGGGTCGGGGAACACTGAAGCTTTCTTT | CASSPGSGNTEAFF